This T cell receptor beta chain emerged from a study of blood T cells in healthy people across ages. For the study at large: Capturing about one barcoded beta molecule per two T cells was achieved by template switching.

The CDR3 has 16 amino acids. V was clipped by 1 base and J by 5 bases; unmatched bases: 8. A second PCR of roughly 7 to 11 cycles used a sample-barcoded 5' primer and a J-beta primer mix. TCRdb re-analysed the 5' RACE reads in MiXCR, keeping a single row per CDR3 protein. This table holds 800,000 to 950,000 distinct CDR3 sequences, around 48% found once. The TCR comes from a man aged 25-45 years in good health. The sample taken for sequencing was blood. The chain combines TRBV12-3 or TRBV12-4 with TRBJ2-5; TRBD2 agrees at 9 bases. As DNA, the CDR3 is TGTGCCAGCAGTTTAGGGGCTAGCGGGGTGGAGGAGACCCAGTACTTC. Its protein is CASSLGASGVEETQYF.